The next 15 T cell receptor beta chains were all read from a single sample in a study of CD8 T cells in Susac syndrome. An amount of RNA that ranged from roughly 0.45 to 1 ug was reverse transcribed with random hexamers. One entry per CDR3 protein results from TCRdb running MiXCR on the immunoSEQ multiplex PCR reads. The sample yields under 80,000 distinct CDR3 sequences, around 93% seen once. The sample was CD4+ T cells from PBMCs. Receptor source: a human donor with Susac syndrome.

The chain is built from TRBV27 and TRBJ2-3; D uncertain. V was trimmed by 2 bases and J by 4 bases, leaving 10 bases between them. Per the germline V gene, CDR1 is MNHEY and CDR2 is SMNVEV (reference sequence). This CDR3 is built from 14 residues. CDR3 residues: CASSLARSADTQYF. The CDR3 nucleotides are TGTGCCAGCAGTTTAGCCAGGTCAGCAGATACGCAGTATTTT.

The J gene is TRBJ1-6, the V gene TRBV12-3 or TRBV12-4; D possibly corresponds to TRBD1 (6 bases). Trimming pared 1 base from V and 8 bases from J, leaving 21 bases between. The CDR3 spans 18 residues. This chain's CDR3 is CASSLGPDRTGGDSPLHF. In nucleotides, the CDR3 is TGTGCCAGCAGTTTAGGCCCTGACAGGACCGGGGGGGATTCACCCCTCCACTTT.

This chain links TRBV5-1 with TRBJ2-3, with D perhaps matching TRBD1 or TRBD2 (5 bases each). Per germline, CDR1 SGHRS and CDR2 YFSETQ. The CDR3 consists of 14 residues. V was shortened by 3 bases and J by 2 bases, with 10 bases between the two germline ends. The CDR3 loop is CASSSGTVTDTQYF. The CDR3 DNA is TGCGCCAGCAGCTCCGGGACCGTCACAGATACGCAGTATTTT.

The rearrangement joins TRBV29-1 to TRBJ2-7; D is uncertain. V shed 4 bases and J shed 2 bases, with 12 bases lying between them. Germline CDR1 reads SQVTM; CDR2 reads ANQGSEA. The CDR3 is 13 residues long. The CDR3 loop is CSVVGRLTYEQYF. CDR3 in DNA: TGCAGCGTTGTTGGTCGGCTTACCTACGAGCAGTACTTC.

The chain employs TRBV20-1 and TRBJ2-5; D may be TRBD1 or TRBD2 (5 bases each). Germline lookup yields CDR1 DFQATT and CDR2 SNEGSKA (reference sequence). The CDR3 has 13 residues. Trimming left V 7 bases short and J 1 base short, with 13 bases between. The CDR3 bases are TGCAGTGGTATTCCGGGGCCCCAAGAGACCCAGTACTTC. It is translated as CSGIPGPQETQYF.

This clonotype was detected only once. This sequence joins TRBV20-1 and TRBJ1-1; a weak D match, TRBD1 (6 bases). CDR3 length equals 13 residues. The germline V gene has CDR1 DFQATT and CDR2 SNEGSKA (reference sequence). The V and J ends lost 5 bases and 7 bases respectively, with 17 bases between them. The CDR3 nucleotides are TGCAGTGCTCCGTTGGACAGCTCAATTGAAGCTTTCTTT. Translation gives CSAPLDSSIEAFF.

This clonotype was recorded only once. The chain has TRBV20-1 and TRBJ2-7; D may correspond to TRBD1 or TRBD2 (5 bases each). Trimming removed 5 bases at V and 0 bases at J, with 14 bases between. Germline V gene sequence: CDR1 DFQATT, CDR2 SNEGSKA (reference sequence). The CDR3 extends over 14 amino acids. The CDR3 spells CSAYGGGSSYEQYF. The CDR3 DNA follows: TGCAGTGCTTATGGTGGGGGAAGCTCCTACGAGCAGTACTTC.

This rearrangement joins TRBV7-2 to TRBJ1-5, with D perhaps matching TRBD1 (6 bases). This CDR3 region has 15 residues. Germline loops: CDR1 SGHTA, CDR2 FQGNSA. Trimming stripped 5 bases from V and 6 bases from J, with 17 bases between. The CDR3 loop reads CASSPRGAGPQPQHF. For the CDR3, the DNA is TGTGCCAGCAGCCCCCGGGGGGCAGGGCCTCAGCCCCAGCATTTT.

This rearrangement joins TRBV6-5 to TRBJ1-4, with 10 nucleotides matching TRBD1. Germline values: CDR1 MNHEY, CDR2 SVGAGI. V shed 4 bases, J shed 2 bases, and the junction held 10 bases outside the gene matches. The CDR3 contains 18 residues. The DNA for the CDR3 is TGTGCCAGCAGTTGGGGGGGACAGGGGATTCTCACTAATGAAAAACTGTTTTTT. Encoded protein: CASSWGGQGILTNEKLFF.

The chain combines TRBV2 with TRBJ1-5; D not certain. The CDR3 sequence is 12 residues long. Germline CDR1 SNHLY, CDR2 FYNNEI. V lost 3 bases, J lost 4 bases, and 4 bases lay in between. CDR3 in amino acids: CASSDPNQPQHF. The CDR3 nucleotides are TGTGCCAGCAGTGACCCTAATCAGCCCCAGCATTTT.

The genes are TRBV6-1 and TRBJ2-7, with TRBD2 matching over 8 bases. CDR3 length equals 15 residues. CDR1 MNHNS and CDR2 SASEGT come from the germline V gene. V dropped 10 bases and J dropped 1; count of bases not matched to a gene: 12. CDR3 sequence reads: CAIRPGLVFSYEQYF. CDR3 DNA sequence: TGTGCCATTCGACCGGGACTAGTCTTTTCCTACGAGCAGTACTTC.

This clonotype was counted a single time. The rearrangement uses TRBV20-1 and TRBJ1-2; 7 bases match TRBD1. The germline V gene has CDR1 DFQATT and CDR2 SNEGSKA (reference sequence). V dropped 3 bases and J dropped 7; count of bases not matched to a gene: 2. The CDR3 has 11 amino acids. DNA for the CDR3: TGCAGTGCTAGTAGGGACAGTGGCTACACCTTC. The encoded protein is CSASRDSGYTF.

This clonotype has a single count. The chain uses TRBV6-2 or TRBV6-3 and TRBJ2-2, with 7 bases fitting TRBD2. The germline gives CDR1 MNHEY, CDR2 SVGEGT. After removal of 6 bases from V and 0 bases from J, the junction contained 4 bases not matched to a gene. This CDR3 has 15 amino acids. CDR3 sequence reads: CASSLSGPNTGELFF. In nucleotides, the CDR3 is TGTGCCAGCAGCCTTAGCGGGCCGAACACCGGGGAGCTGTTTTTT.

The gene calls are TRBV29-1 and TRBJ2-1; 10 nucleotides agree with TRBD2. This CDR3 spans 16 amino acids. Germline V CDR1 and CDR2: SQVTM, ANQGSEA. After removal of 3 bases from V and 6 bases from J, the junction contained 11 bases not matched to a gene. This CDR3 reads CSVDPYVAGGTNEQFF. The DNA for the CDR3 is TGCAGCGTTGACCCCTACGTAGCGGGGGGCACCAATGAGCAGTTCTTC.

This chain connects TRBV19 to TRBJ1-1, with D perhaps TRBD1 (5 bases). Germline CDR1 and CDR2: LNHDA and SQIVND (reference sequence). The CDR3 loop spans 14 amino acids. V dropped 7 bases and J dropped 1 base, with 13 bases sitting between them. The CDR3: CASMGTETNTEAFF. For the CDR3, the DNA is TGTGCCAGTATGGGGACGGAGACGAACACTGAAGCTTTCTTT.